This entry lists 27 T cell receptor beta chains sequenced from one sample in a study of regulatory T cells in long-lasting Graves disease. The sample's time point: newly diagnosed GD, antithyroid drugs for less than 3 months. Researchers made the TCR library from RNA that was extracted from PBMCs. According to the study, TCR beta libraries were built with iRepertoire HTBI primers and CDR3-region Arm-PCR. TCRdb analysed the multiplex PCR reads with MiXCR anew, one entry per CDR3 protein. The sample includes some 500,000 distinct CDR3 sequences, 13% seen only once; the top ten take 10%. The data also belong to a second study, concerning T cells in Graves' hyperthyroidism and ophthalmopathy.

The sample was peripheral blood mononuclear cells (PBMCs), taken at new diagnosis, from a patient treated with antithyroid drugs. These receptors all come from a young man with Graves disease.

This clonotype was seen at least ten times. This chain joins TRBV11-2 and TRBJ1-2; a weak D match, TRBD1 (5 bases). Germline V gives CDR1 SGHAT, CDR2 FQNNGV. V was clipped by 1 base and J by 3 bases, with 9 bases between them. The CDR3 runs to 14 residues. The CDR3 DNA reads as TGTGCCAGCAGCTTAGGTGGGGGTTACTATGGCTACACCTTC. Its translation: CASSLGGGYYGYTF.

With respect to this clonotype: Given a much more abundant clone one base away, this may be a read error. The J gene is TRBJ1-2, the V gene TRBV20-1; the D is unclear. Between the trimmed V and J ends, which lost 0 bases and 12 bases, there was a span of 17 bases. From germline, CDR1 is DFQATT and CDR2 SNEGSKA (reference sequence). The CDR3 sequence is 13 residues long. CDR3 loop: CSARDRRIGGHTF. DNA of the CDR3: TGCAGTGCTAGAGATCGGAGGATCGGCGGCCACACCTTC.

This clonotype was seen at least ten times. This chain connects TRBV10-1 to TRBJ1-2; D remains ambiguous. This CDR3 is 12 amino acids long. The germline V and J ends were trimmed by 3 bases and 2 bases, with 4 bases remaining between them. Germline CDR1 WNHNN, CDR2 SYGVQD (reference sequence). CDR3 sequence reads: CASSDQNYGYTF. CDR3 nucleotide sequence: TGCGCCAGCAGTGATCAAAACTATGGCTACACCTTC.

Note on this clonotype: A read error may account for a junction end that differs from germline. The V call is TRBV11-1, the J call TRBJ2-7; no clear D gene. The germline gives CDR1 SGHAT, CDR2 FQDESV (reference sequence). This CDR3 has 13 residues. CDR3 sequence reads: CASSFNPSYEQYF. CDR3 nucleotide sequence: TGTGCCAGTAGCTTCAACCCCTCCTACGAGCAGTACTTC.

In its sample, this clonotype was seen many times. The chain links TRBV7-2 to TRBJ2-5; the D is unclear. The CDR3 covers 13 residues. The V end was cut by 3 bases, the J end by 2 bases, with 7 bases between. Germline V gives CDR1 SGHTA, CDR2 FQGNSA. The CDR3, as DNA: TGTGCCAGCAGCTTCCAGGCACAAGAGACCCAGTACTTC. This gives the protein CASSFQAQETQYF.

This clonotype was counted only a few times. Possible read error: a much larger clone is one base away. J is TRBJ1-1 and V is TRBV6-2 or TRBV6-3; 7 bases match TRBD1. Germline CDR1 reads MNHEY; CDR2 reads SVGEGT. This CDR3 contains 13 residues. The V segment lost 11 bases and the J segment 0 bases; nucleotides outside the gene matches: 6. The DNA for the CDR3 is TGTGCCGGAGGGGACAGACTGAACACTGAAGCTTTCTTT. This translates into CAGGDRLNTEAFF.

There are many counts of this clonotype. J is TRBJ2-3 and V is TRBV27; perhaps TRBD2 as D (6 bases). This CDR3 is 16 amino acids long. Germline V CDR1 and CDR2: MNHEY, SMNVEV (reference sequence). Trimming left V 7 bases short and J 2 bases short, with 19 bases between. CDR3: CASTLSGGDLTDTQYF. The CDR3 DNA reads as TGTGCCAGCACCCTCAGCGGAGGGGACCTCACAGATACGCAGTATTTT.

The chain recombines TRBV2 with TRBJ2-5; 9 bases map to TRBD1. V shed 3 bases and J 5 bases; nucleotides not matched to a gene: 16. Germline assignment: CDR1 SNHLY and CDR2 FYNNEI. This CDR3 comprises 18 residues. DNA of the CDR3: TGTGCCAGCAGTGATAGCACAGGGGGCTACATATTTCGCGAGACCCAGTACTTC. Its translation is CASSDSTGGYIFRETQYF.

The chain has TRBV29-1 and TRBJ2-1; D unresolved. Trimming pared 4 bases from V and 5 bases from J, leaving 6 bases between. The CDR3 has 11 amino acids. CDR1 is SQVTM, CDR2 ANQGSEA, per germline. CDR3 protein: CSVGPNNEQFF. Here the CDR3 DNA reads TGCAGCGTTGGACCCAACAATGAGCAGTTCTTC.

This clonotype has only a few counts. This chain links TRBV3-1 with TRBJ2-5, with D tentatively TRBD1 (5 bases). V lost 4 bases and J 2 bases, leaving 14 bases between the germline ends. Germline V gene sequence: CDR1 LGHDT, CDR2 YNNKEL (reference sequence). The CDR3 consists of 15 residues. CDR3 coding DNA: TGTGCCAGCAGCCCCTCAGGGTCCAGGCAAGAGACCCAGTACTTC. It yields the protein CASSPSGSRQETQYF.

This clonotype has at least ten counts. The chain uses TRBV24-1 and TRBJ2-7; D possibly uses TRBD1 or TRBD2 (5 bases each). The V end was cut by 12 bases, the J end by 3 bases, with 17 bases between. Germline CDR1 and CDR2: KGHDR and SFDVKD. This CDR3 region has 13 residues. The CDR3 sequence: CAHTRELLYEQYF. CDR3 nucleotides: TGTGCCCACACCAGGGAGTTGCTCTACGAGCAGTACTTC.

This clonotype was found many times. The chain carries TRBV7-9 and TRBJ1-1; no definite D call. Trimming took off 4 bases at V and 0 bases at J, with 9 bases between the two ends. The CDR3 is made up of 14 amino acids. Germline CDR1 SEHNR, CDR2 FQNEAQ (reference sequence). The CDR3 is CASSSGFMNTEAFF. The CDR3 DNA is TGTGCCAGCAGCTCGGGTTTCATGAACACTGAAGCTTTCTTT.

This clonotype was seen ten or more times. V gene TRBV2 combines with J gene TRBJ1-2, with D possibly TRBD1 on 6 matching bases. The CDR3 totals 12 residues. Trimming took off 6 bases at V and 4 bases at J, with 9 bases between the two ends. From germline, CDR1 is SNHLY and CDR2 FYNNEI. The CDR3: CASSGDTYGYTF. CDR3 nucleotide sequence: TGTGCCAGCAGCGGGGACACCTATGGCTACACCTTC. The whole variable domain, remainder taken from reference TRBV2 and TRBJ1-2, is EPEVTQTPSHQVTQMGQEVILRCVPISNHLYFYWYRQILGQKVEFLVSFYNNEISEKSEIFDDQFSVERPDGSNFTLKIRSTKLEDSAMYFCASSGDTYGYTFGSGTRLTVV.

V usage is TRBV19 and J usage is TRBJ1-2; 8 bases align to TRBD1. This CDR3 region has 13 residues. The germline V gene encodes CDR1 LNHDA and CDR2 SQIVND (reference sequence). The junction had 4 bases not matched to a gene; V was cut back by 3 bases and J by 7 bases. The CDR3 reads CASSIDRGSGYTF. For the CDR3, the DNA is TGTGCCAGTAGTATTGACAGGGGAAGTGGCTACACCTTC.

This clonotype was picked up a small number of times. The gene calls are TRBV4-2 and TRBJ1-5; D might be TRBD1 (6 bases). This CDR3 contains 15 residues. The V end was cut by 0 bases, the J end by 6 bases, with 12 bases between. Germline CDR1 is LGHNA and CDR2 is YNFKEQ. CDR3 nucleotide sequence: TGTGCCAGCAGCCAAGATACAGGGAAAGGTCAGCCCCAGCATTTT. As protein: CASSQDTGKGQPQHF.

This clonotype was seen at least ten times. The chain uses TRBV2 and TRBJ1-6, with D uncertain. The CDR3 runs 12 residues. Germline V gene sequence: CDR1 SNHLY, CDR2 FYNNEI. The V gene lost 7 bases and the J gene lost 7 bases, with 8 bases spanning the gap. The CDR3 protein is CASMSGNSPLHF. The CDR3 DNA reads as TGTGCCAGCATGAGTGGGAATTCACCCCTCCACTTT.

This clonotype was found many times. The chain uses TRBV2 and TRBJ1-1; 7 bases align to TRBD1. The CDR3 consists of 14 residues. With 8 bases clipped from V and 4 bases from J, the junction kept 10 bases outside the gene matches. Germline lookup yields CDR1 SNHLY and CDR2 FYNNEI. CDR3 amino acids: CASGETGLPTEAFF. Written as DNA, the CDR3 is TGTGCCAGCGGGGAGACAGGGTTGCCCACTGAAGCTTTCTTT.

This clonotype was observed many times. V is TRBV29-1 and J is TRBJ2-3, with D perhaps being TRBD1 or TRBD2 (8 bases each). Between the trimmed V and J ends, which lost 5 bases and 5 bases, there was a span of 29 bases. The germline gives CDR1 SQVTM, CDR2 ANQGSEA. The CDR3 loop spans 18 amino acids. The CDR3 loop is CSVITGGRAGAVIDTQYF. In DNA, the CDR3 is TGCAGCGTTATTACAGGGGGACGAGCGGGAGCTGTTATAGATACGCAGTATTTT.

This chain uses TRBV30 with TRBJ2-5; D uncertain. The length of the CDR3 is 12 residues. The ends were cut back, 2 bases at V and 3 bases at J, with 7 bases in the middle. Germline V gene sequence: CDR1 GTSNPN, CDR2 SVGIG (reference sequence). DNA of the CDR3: TGTGCCTGGAGTCCAGTAAAAGAGACCCAGTACTTC. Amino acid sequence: CAWSPVKETQYF.

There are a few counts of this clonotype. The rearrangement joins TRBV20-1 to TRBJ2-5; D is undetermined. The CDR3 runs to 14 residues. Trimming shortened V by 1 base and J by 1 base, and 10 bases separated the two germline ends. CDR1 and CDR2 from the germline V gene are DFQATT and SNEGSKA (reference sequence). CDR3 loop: CSARVATAQETQYF. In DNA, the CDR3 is TGCAGTGCTAGAGTTGCGACGGCCCAAGAGACCCAGTACTTC.

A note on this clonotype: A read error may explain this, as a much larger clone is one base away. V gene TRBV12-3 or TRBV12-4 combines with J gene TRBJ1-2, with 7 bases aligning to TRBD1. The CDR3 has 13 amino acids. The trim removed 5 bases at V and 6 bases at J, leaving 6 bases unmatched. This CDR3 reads CASSVTGTDGYTF. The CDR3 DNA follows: TGTGCCAGCAGTGTCACAGGGACAGATGGCTACACCTTC.

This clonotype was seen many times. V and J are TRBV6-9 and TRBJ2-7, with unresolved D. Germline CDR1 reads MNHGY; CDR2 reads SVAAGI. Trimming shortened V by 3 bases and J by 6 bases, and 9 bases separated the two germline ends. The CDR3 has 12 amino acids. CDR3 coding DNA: TGTGCCAGCAGTTACCAGCTGGGCGAGCAGTACTTC. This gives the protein CASSYQLGEQYF.

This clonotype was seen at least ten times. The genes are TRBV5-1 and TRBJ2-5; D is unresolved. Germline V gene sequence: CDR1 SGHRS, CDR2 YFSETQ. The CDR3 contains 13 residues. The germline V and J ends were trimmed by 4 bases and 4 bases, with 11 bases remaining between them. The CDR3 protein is CASSALVTETQYF. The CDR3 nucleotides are TGCGCCAGCAGCGCTCTGGTGACAGAGACCCAGTACTTC.

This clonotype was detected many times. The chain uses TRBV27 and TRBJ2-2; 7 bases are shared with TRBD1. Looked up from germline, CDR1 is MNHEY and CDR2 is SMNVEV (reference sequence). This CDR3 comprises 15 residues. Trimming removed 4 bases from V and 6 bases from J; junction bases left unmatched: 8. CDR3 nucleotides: TGTGCCAGCAGTTCCGACAGGGTCCTCCCCGGGGAGCTGTTTTTT. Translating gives CASSSDRVLPGELFF.

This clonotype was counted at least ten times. CDR3 region: CASSLEETSGRRSQYF. The CDR3 DNA follows: TGCGCCAGCAGCTTGGAGGAAACTAGCGGCCGCCGATCGCAGTATTTT. The rearrangement joins TRBV5-1 to TRBJ2-3, with 8 positions matching TRBD2. Germline CDR1 is SGHRS and CDR2 is YFSETQ. This CDR3 comprises 16 residues. V shed 0 bases and J 10 bases; nucleotides not matched to a gene: 13.

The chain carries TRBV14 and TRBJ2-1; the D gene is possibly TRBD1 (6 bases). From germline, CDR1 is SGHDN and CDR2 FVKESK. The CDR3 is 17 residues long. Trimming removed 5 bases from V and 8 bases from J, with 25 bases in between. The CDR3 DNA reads TGTGCCAGCAGCTTGCGTGGAAGCAGGGGCCTCGAGGATGAGCAGTTCTTC. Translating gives CASSLRGSRGLEDEQFF.

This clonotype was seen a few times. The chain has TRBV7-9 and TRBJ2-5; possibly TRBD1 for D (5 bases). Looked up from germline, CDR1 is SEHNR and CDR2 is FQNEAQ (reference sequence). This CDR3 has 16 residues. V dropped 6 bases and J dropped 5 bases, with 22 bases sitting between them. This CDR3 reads CASSPPDRGLVETQYF. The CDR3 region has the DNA TGTGCCAGCAGTCCCCCAGATAGGGGCTTAGTTGAGACCCAGTACTTC.